This note documents a single T cell receptor beta chain sequence. The data derive from a study of blood T cell repertoires in COVID-19. Study-wide background: Donors in the United States, Italy and Spain gave samples during acute or convalescent COVID-19. Nucleic acid was either cDNA or gDNA, and it came from T cells, B-cell-depleted T cells, or PBMCs.

Original data processing: Estimates of nucleated cell counts were drawn from the amplification of reference gene primers. Repertoires were generated with immunoSEQ multiplex PCR, while TCRdb's copy carries only in-frame clones and drops some. D and trimming come from the DNA, and the V and J calls and clone size come from that table. The table includes some 260,000 clones, approximately 86% detected once. The germline CDR1 and CDR2 sequences are MDHEN and SYDVKM. CDR3 length: 14 residues. J gave up 2 bases and V 4 bases, and 1 base lay outside the gene matches. The sequence was collected from a woman under 30 with acute or convalescent COVID-19. This chain uses TRBV28 with TRBJ1-2; the match to TRBD1 covers 10 bases. The sequenced material came from peripheral blood. CDR3 in DNA: TGTGCCAGCAGTTCGGGACAGGGGAACTATGGCTACACCTTC. It is translated as CASSSGQGNYGYTF.